This section outlines one TCR beta chain sequence together with its context. The antigen is not known. Primers: 60 Vbeta forward and 13 Jbeta reverse. Clones were sequenced by immunoSEQ multiplex PCR, and TCRdb holds only the in-frame ones, with some missing. Of 120,000 to 150,000 clones listed, around 85% are singletons. The sample is drawn from a study of cytomegalovirus exposure and HLA in healthy donors. The CDR3 runs 16 residues. Germline V gene sequence: CDR1 MRHNA, CDR2 SNTAGT. General study points: Later on, a genetic analysis was performed. It linked a missense variant in DCLRE1C with V- and J-gene trimming of TCR beta.

This receptor was obtained from a woman between 25 and 40 years old in good health and CMV-seronegative. The material sequenced was PBMCs. This chain connects TRBV6-4 to TRBJ2-5, with 10 bases identical to TRBD2. The J call may be faulty, since TRBJ2-7 better matches the DNA end. The CDR3 here is CASSDPLAGRSYEQYF. The CDR3 nucleotides read TGTGCCAGCAGTGACCCACTAGCGGGAAGGTCCTACGAGCAGTACTTC.